Listed below are T cell receptor beta chains from one sample, sequenced in a study of breast tumors, draining lymph nodes, adjacent tissues. TCRdb redid the calling of the multiplex PCR reads with MiXCR, one entry per CDR3 protein. Of about 80,000 distinct CDR3 sequences in the sample, approximately 19% are singletons; the top ten hold around 2.5%. Material: axillary lymph node tissue. The receptors stem from a female donor with breast cancer. Some clones in this sample may be carry-over from other donors' samples. Each CDR3 is given with its conserved first and last residue. D genes are given only for firm matches. Clone size is stated in some rows and not others, as once, few, many or a class when expanded.

j_call v_call clone_size d_call cdr3_aa cdr3_nt
TRBJ2-1 TRBV9 many - CASSSADEQFF TGTGCCAGCAGCTCTGCTGATGAGCAGTTCTTC
TRBJ1-4 TRBV28 - - CASSQQGPLNEKLFF TGTGCCAGCAGTCAACAGGGCCCCCTCAATGAAAAACTGTTTTTT
TRBJ1-2 TRBV6-2/TRBV6-3 many - CASSSPTGRDYGYTF TGTGCCAGCAGTTCCCCAACAGGGAGGGACTATGGCTACACCTTC
TRBJ1-3 TRBV5-1 many - CASSLASGGFGNTIYF TGCGCCAGCAGCTTGGCTTCGGGGGGCTTCGGAAACACCATATATTTT
TRBJ1-5 TRBV20-1 many - CSARVGSSRQPQHF TGCAGTGCTAGAGTGGGCAGCTCCAGACAGCCCCAGCATTTT
TRBJ1-5 TRBV19 - - CASISAVEGDNQLQHF TGTGCCAGTATCTCCGCCGTAGAGGGGGACAATCAGCTCCAGCATTTT
TRBJ2-6 TRBV30 - - CACRRGLFSGANVLTF TGTGCCTGCCGGAGGGGGCTATTCTCTGGGGCCAACGTCCTGACTTTC
TRBJ2-4 TRBV12-3/TRBV12-4 - - CASSYQGSGAKNIQYF TGTGCCAGCAGTTACCAGGGCTCAGGGGCCAAAAACATTCAGTACTTC
TRBJ1-3 TRBV18 few - CASSPTGRGSGNTIYF TGTGCCAGCTCACCGACAGGCCGAGGCTCTGGAAACACCATATATTTT
TRBJ2-4 TRBV7-2 few - CASSLLGNIQYF TGTGCCAGCAGCTTACTGGGAAACATTCAGTACTTC
TRBJ2-7 TRBV4-1 many - CASSPGGGGAYEQYF TGCGCCAGCAGCCCGGGGGGCGGCGGGGCATACGAGCAGTACTTC
TRBJ1-6 TRBV28 many - CASSLDSRHSPLHF TGTGCCAGCAGTCTGGACAGTCGGCATTCACCCCTCCACTTT
TRBJ2-7 TRBV20-1 many - CSATDHMPYEQYF TGCAGTGCGACCGATCACATGCCCTACGAGCAGTACTTC
TRBJ2-3 TRBV3-1 few TRBD2 CASSQGSLAGVKDTQYF TGTGCCAGCAGCCAAGGGTCACTAGCGGGAGTCAAAGATACGCAGTATTTT
TRBJ2-3 TRBV28 - - CASRPGTLGTDTQYF TGTGCCAGCAGGCCCGGGACCCTGGGCACAGATACGCAGTATTTT
TRBJ1-4 TRBV6-1 many - CASREHNEKLFF TGTGCCAGCCGGGAACATAATGAAAAACTGTTTTTT
TRBJ2-7 TRBV4-3 many - CASSQDLQNSYEQYF TGCGCCAGCAGCCAAGATCTACAGAACTCCTACGAGCAGTACTTC
TRBJ2-5 TRBV7-2 many - CASSPPGRQETQYF TGTGCCAGCAGCCCCCCTGGACGGCAAGAGACCCAGTACTTC
TRBJ1-2 TRBV20-1 many - CSARNPLYGKGYTF TGCAGTGCTAGAAACCCGCTGTACGGGAAGGGCTACACCTTC
TRBJ2-1 TRBV3-1 - - CASSQVGGRAYNEQFF TGTGCCAGCAGCCAAGTTGGGGGACGAGCATACAATGAGCAGTTCTTC
TRBJ2-2 TRBV7-6 many - CASSTPIGNTGELFF TGTGCCAGCAGTACCCCCATAGGGAACACCGGGGAGCTGTTTTTT
TRBJ2-1 TRBV11-2 many TRBD1 CASSTRDRLYNEQFF TGTGCCAGCAGCACCCGGGACAGGCTTTACAATGAGCAGTTCTTC
TRBJ2-7 TRBV27 few - CASSSGSARTYEQYF TGTGCCAGCAGTTCCGGGAGTGCTCGCACCTACGAGCAGTACTTC
TRBJ2-5 TRBV11-3 many TRBD1 CASSPRGTGSDQETQYF TGTGCCAGCAGCCCCCGCGGGACAGGATCTGACCAAGAGACCCAGTACTTC
TRBJ2-7 TRBV7-2 many - CASSSIPSYEQYF TGTGCCAGCAGCTCTATCCCCTCCTACGAGCAGTACTTC
TRBJ2-1 TRBV20-1 many TRBD2 CSARGGLAENEQFF TGCAGTGCTAGGGGGGGACTAGCGGAGAATGAGCAGTTCTTC
TRBJ1-6 TRBV4-2 many - CASSQDLPNSPLHF TGTGCCAGCAGCCAAGATCTCCCGAATTCACCCCTCCACTTT
TRBJ1-6 TRBV4-1 many TRBD1 CASSQETGVNSPLHF TGCGCCAGCAGCCAGGAAACAGGGGTAAATTCACCCCTCCACTTT